Described below is a single T cell receptor (beta chain) sequence and its context. At one end, the junction sequence differs from germline, possibly due to a read error. The sample belongs to a study of blood T cells in healthy people across ages. The CDR3 has 17 residues. Germline-derived CDR1 and CDR2 are LNHNV and YYDKDF (reference sequence). The use of a sample-barcoded 5' primer and a J-beta primer mix characterized a second PCR of roughly 6 to 11 cycles. TCRdb redid the calling of the 5' RACE reads with MiXCR, one entry per CDR3 protein. The table has 1.2 million to 1.5 million distinct CDR3 sequences, 45% to 70% seen once.

The receptor was isolated from a man aged 18-30 years in good health. Specimen: blood. The chain is built from TRBV15 and TRBJ2-1; TRBD1 aligns across 10 bases. The CDR3 region is CAAEGHWGQGSYNKQFF. The CDR3 DNA follows: TGTGCCGCCGAGGGACATTGGGGACAGGGGTCCTACAATAAGCAGTTCTTC.